The 14 T cell receptor beta chains below come from one sample, sequenced in a study of response to subunit inactivated influenza vaccine. One entry per CDR3 protein results from TCRdb running MiXCR on the RT-PCR reads. The sample shows approximately 520,000 distinct CDR3 sequences, 25% of them seen only once. The specimen comprised CD4+ T cells sorted from PBMCs, sampled about 5 days after vaccination. All receptors come from a man aged 50 or older who received an inactivated influenza vaccine.

This clonotype was counted only a few times. J is TRBJ1-2 and V is TRBV5-5; no clear D. The length of the CDR3 is 14 residues. Per germline, CDR1 SGHKS and CDR2 YYEKEE (reference sequence). The V gene lost 1 base and the J gene lost 4 bases, with 11 bases spanning the gap. As DNA, the CDR3 is TGTGCCAGCAGCTTGAGGCAGACTAGCTATGGCTACACCTTC. The encoded protein is CASSLRQTSYGYTF.

This clonotype was observed a handful of times. This sequence joins TRBV6-6 and TRBJ1-2, with no clear D. Deletions cut 2 bases from V and 7 bases from J, with 11 bases between. From germline, CDR1 is MNHNY and CDR2 SVGAGI (reference sequence). The CDR3 has 13 residues. CDR3 nucleotide sequence: TGTGCCAGCAGTTACCTGGAGTACGGTGGCTACACCTTC. Residues: CASSYLEYGGYTF.

This clonotype was detected only a few times. The chain couples TRBV6-2 or TRBV6-3 to TRBJ2-1, with 12 bases aligning to TRBD2. Germline V gives CDR1 MNHEY, CDR2 SVGEGT. The CDR3 is 19 residues long. With 2 bases clipped from V and 6 bases from J, the junction kept 14 bases outside the gene matches. In DNA form, the CDR3 reads TGTGCCAGCAGTTACGGTCTAGCGGGAGGGAGGACGTCAGTCAATGAGCAGTTCTTC. This codes for CASSYGLAGGRTSVNEQFF.

This chain connects TRBV11-1 to TRBJ1-1; D uncertain. The CDR3 sequence is 15 residues long. V was pared by 1 base and J by 1 base, with 10 bases between. Per the germline V gene, CDR1 is SGHAT and CDR2 is FQDESV (reference sequence). CDR3 protein: CASSLGQAQNTEAFF. The CDR3 bases are TGTGCCAGCAGCTTAGGCCAGGCCCAGAACACTGAAGCTTTCTTT.

This clonotype was seen only a few times. The genes are TRBV28 and TRBJ2-7, with D uncertain. V gave up 5 bases and J gave up 6 bases, with 11 bases separating them. Germline assignment: CDR1 MDHEN and CDR2 SYDVKM. This CDR3 is built from 12 residues. DNA for the CDR3: TGTGCCAGCAGTGCGACCAAGACCGAGCAGTACTTC. Translation gives CASSATKTEQYF.

The CDR3 DNA follows: TGTGCCAGCAGCTCGGGGCTACGGGACAGCAACACTGAAGCTTTCTTT. As protein: CASSSGLRDSNTEAFF. This chain connects TRBV5-6 to TRBJ1-1, with 7 positions matching TRBD1. This CDR3 is 16 amino acids long. V was clipped by 3 bases and J by 2 bases; unmatched bases: 10. Germline lookup yields CDR1 SGHDT and CDR2 YYEEEE.

A few counts support this clonotype. The chain recombines TRBV28 with TRBJ2-3, with 7 bases that match TRBD1. The junction had 4 bases not matched to a gene; V was cut back by 8 bases and J by 2 bases. The CDR3 has 13 amino acids. In germline, CDR1 is MDHEN, CDR2 SYDVKM. This chain's CDR3 is CASRDSLTDTQYF. For the CDR3, the DNA is TGTGCCAGCCGGGACAGCCTCACAGATACGCAGTATTTT.

V and J are TRBV11-2 and TRBJ2-2, with 7 nucleotides matching TRBD2. The germline V gene has CDR1 SGHAT and CDR2 FQNNGV. This CDR3 contains 18 residues. J was trimmed by 2 bases and V by 6 bases; bases with no gene match: 15. The CDR3 region is CASSRLTQGRANTGELFF. DNA of the CDR3: TGTGCCAGCAGTCGTTTGACCCAAGGGAGGGCAAACACCGGGGAGCTGTTTTTT.

This clonotype was seen many times. The V gene is TRBV20-1, the J gene TRBJ2-1; 15 positions agree with TRBD2. CDR3 length: 16 amino acids. Per germline, CDR1 DFQATT and CDR2 SNEGSKA (reference sequence). The J segment lost 6 bases and the V segment lost 3 bases, leaving 6 bases of the junction unmatched. The CDR3 protein is CSASWGLAGGRNEQFF. CDR3 DNA: TGCAGTGCTAGTTGGGGACTAGCGGGGGGACGCAATGAGCAGTTCTTC.

This clonotype was found a few times. This sequence joins TRBV7-8 and TRBJ1-5, with D unclear. Germline V gene sequence: CDR1 SGHVS, CDR2 FQNEAQ. Trimming removed 1 base at V and 0 bases at J, with 10 bases between. The CDR3 runs 16 residues. CDR3 residues: CASSLEGYYSNQPQHF. The CDR3 region has the DNA TGTGCCAGCAGCTTAGAAGGATACTATAGCAATCAGCCCCAGCATTTT. Full variable domain (outside the CDR3, taken from reference TRBV7-8 and TRBJ1-5): GAGVSQSPRYKVAKRGQDVALRCDPISGHVSLFWYQQALGQGPEFLTYFQNEAQLDKSGLPSDRFFAERPEGSVSTLKIQRTQQEDSAVYLCASSLEGYYSNQPQHFGDGTRLSIL.

This chain connects TRBV25-1 to TRBJ1-6; TRBD1 matches 8 bases. After removal of 5 bases from V and 10 bases from J, the junction contained 7 bases not matched to a gene. The CDR3 has 14 residues. Germline CDR1 MGHDK, CDR2 SYGVNS. The CDR3 loop reads CASSPGTGVSPLHF. In DNA form, the CDR3 reads TGTGCCAGCAGTCCTGGGACAGGTGTCTCACCCCTCCACTTT.

This chain links TRBV6-2 or TRBV6-3 with TRBJ2-4; D may be TRBD1 (6 bases). There are 16 residues in the CDR3. Germline V gene lookup returns CDR1 MNHEY and CDR2 SVGEGT. The V end was cut by 6 bases, the J end by 6 bases, with 21 bases between. The CDR3 loop is CASRRDTGLIGNIQYF. Here the CDR3 DNA reads TGTGCCAGCAGGAGGGACACTGGCTTAATCGGAAACATTCAGTACTTC.

V gene TRBV7-9 combines with J gene TRBJ2-5; the D gene is possibly TRBD1 (6 bases). Germline loops: CDR1 SEHNR, CDR2 FQNEAQ (reference sequence). V lost 1 base to trimming and J lost 0 bases, with 12 bases between them. This CDR3 is built from 16 residues. The CDR3 DNA is TGTGCCAGCAGCTTAGGGGCAGGGGCGTACCAAGAGACCCAGTACTTC. This codes for CASSLGAGAYQETQYF.

The chain uses TRBV21-1 and TRBJ2-3. TRBV21-1 is a listed pseudogene. The CDR3 is 15 residues long. CDR3: CASPTRSLSTDTQYF. Here the CDR3 DNA reads TGTGCCAGCCCTACCAGAAGCCTTAGCACAGATACGCAGTATTTT.